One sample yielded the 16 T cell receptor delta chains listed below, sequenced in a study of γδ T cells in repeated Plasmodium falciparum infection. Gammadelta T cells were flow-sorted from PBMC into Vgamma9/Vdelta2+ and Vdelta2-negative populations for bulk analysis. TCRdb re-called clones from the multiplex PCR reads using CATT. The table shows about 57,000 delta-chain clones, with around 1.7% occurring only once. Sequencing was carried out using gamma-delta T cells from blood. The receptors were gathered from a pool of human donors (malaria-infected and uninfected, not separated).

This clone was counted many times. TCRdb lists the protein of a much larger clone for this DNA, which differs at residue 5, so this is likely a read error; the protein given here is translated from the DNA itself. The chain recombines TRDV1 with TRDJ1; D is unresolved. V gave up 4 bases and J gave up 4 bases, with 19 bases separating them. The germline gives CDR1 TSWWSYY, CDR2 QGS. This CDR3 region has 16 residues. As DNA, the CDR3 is TGTGCTCTTGGGGGAACGACGCGCTGGTTAAACGATAAACTCATCTTT. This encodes CALGGTTRWLNDKLIF.

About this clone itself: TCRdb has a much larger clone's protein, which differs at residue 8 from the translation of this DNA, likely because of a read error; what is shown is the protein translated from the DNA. The CDR3 is CALGEKGRRWGIGADKLIF. The CDR3 region has the DNA TGTGCTCTTGGGGAAAAGGGACGGCGCTGGGGGATAGGAGCCGATAAACTCATCTTT. This chain links TRDV1 with TRDJ1; the match to TRDD3 covers 10 bases. Germline V gives CDR1 TSWWSYY, CDR2 QGS. The CDR3 totals 19 residues. V lost 2 bases and J lost 3; bases outside the gene matches: 15.

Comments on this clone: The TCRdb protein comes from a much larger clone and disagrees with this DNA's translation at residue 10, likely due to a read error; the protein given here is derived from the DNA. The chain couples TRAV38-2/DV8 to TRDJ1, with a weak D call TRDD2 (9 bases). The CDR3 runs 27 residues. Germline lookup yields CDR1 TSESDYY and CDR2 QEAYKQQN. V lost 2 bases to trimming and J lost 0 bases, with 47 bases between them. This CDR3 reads CAYRSRGGKSFLRALRTGGPHTDKLIF. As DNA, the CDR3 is TGTGCTTATAGGAGTCGGGGGGGGAAATCCTTCCTACGCGCTCTCCGTACTGGGGGTCCTCACACCGATAAACTCATCTTT.

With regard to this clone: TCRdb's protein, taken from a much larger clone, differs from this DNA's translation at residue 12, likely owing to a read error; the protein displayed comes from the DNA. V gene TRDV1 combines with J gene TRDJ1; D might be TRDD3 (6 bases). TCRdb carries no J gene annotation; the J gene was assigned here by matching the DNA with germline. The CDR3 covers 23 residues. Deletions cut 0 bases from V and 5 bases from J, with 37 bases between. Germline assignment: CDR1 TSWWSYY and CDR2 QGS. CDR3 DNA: TGTGCTCTTGGGGAACTAGGCTCTATGGTTGGACTCCACTCTCCCTGGGGATGGGATAAACTCATCTTT. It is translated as CALGELGSMVGLHSPWGWDKLIF.

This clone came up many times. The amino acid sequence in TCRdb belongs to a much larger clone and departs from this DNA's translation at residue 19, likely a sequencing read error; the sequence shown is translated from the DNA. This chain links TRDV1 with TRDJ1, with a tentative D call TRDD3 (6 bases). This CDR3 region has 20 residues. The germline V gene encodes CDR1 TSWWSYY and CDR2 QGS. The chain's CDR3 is CALGEPANVLHILGPDKLTF. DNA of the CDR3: TGTGCTCTTGGGGAACCAGCTAACGTCCTCCACATACTGGGTCCCGATAAACTCACCTTT.

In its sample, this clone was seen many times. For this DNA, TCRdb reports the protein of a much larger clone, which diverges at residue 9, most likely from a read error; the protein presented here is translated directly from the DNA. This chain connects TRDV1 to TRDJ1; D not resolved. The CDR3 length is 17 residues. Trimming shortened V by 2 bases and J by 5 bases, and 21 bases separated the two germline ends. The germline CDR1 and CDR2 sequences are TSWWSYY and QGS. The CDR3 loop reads CALGELAPYTLGDKLIF. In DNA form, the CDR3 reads TGTGCTCTTGGGGAATTAGCCCCCTATACATTAGGGGATAAACTCATCTTT.

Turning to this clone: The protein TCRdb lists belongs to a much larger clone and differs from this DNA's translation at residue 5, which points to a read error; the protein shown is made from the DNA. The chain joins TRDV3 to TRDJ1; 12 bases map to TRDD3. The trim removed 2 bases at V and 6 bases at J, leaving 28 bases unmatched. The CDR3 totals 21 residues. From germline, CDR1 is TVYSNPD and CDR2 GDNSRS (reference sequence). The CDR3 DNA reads TGTGCCTTTCCCCCCCGTTCGGAACATACTGGGGGATACAGGGCCAGATATAAACTCATCTTT. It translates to CAFPPRSEHTGGYRARYKLIF.

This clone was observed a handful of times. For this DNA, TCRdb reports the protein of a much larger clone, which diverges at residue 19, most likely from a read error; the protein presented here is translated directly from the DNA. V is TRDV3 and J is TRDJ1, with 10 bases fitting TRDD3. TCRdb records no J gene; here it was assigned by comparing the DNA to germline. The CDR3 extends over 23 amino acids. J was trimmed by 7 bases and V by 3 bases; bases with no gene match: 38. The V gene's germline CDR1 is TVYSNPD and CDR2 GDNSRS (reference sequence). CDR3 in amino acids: CAFCYSLGLPKVTGGSYCGKLIF. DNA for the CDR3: TGTGCCTTCTGCTACTCTTTGGGCCTTCCTAAAGTAACTGGGGGATCCTACTGCGGTAAACTCATCTTT.

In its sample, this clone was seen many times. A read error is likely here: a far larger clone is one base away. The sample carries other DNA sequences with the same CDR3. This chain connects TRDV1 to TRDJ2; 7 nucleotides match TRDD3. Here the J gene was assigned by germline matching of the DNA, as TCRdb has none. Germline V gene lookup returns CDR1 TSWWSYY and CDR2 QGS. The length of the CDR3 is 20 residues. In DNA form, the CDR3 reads TGTGCCCTTGGGGAGGTCACTATGACTGGGGATCCCGGTGGTGGAGCACAACTCTTCTTT. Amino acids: CALGEVTMTGDPGGGAQLFF.

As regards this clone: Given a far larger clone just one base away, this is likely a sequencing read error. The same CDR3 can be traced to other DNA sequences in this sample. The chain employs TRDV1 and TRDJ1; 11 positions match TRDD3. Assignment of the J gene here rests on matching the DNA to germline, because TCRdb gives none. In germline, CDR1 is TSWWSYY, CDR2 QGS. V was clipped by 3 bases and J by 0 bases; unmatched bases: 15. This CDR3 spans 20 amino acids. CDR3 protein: CALGDLISYWGIRHTDKLIF. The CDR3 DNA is TGTGCTCTTGGGGATCTCATTTCGTATTGGGGGATACGGCACACCGATAAACTCATCTTT.

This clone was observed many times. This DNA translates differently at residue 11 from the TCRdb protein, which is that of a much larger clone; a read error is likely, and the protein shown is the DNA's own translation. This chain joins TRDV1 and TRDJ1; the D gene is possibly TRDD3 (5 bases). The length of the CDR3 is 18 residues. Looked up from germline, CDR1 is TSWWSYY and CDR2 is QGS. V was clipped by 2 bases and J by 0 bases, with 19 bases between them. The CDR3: CALGEVGGIPPYTDKLIF. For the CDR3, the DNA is TGTGCTCTTGGGGAAGTGGGAGGGATCCCACCCTACACCGATAAACTCATCTTT.

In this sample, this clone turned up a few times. In nucleotides, the CDR3 is TGTGCTCTTGGGGAACTCCTACCGGGCGAGTGGCTCGAACTGGGGGATACGGGATCCGATAAACTCATCTTT. Translated, it gives CALGELLPGEWLELGDTGSDKLIF. The genes are TRDV1 and TRDJ1, with 13 bases matching TRDD3. TCRdb is silent on the J gene; assignment here came from matching the DNA to germline. CDR1 is TSWWSYY, CDR2 QGS, per germline. The CDR3 is 24 amino acids. Trimming cost V 0 bases and J 3 bases; bases outside gene matches: 25.

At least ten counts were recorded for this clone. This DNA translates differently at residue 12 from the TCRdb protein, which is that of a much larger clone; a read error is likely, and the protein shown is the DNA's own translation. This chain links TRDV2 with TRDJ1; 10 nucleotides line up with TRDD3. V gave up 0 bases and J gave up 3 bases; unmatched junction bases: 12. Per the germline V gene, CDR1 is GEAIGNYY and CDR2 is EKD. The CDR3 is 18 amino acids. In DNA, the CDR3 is TGTGCCTGTGACACCGGGAAGTTACTGGGGGATGCGCCCGATAAACTCATCTTT. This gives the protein CACDTGKLLGDAPDKLIF.

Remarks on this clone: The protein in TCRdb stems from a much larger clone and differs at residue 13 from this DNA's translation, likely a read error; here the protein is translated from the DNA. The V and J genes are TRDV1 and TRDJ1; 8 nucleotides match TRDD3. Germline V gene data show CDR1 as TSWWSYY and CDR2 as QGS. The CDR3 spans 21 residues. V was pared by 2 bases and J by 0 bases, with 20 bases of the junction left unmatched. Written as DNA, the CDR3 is TGTGCTCTTGGGGAAAGACGACTACAGTACTGGGGGGTACCCTACACCGATAAACTCATCTTT. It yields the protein CALGERRLQYWGVPYTDKLIF.

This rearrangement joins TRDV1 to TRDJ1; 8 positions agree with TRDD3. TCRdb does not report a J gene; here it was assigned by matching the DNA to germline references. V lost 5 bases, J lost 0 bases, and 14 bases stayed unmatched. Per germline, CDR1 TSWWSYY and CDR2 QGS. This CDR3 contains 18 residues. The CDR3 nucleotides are TGTGCTCTTGGGACCCCCGAAGGGATACGCCTCTACACCGATAAACTCATCTTT. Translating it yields CALGTPEGIRLYTDKLIF.

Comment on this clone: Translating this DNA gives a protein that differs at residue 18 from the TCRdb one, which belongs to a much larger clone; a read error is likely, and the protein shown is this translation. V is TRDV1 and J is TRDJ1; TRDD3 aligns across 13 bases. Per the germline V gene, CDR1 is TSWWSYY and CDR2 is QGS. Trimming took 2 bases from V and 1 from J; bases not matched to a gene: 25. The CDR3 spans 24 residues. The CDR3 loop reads CALGECSYLVHWGIRYQCTDKLIF. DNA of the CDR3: TGTGCTCTTGGGGAATGTTCCTACCTTGTGCACTGGGGGATACGGTACCAGTGCACCGATAAACTCATCTTT.